This T cell receptor (beta chain) appears in the sequencing data of a study of blood T cell repertoires in COVID-19. In the study overall: There were acute and convalescent COVID-19 samples, and they came from the United States, Italy and Spain. T cells, B-cell-depleted T cells, or PBMCs provided the cDNA or gDNA that served as material.

This CDR3 comprises 14 residues. V lost 5 bases, J lost 6 bases, and 8 bases stayed unmatched. CDR1 is MNHEY, CDR2 SVGAGI, per germline. Profiled with immunoSEQ multiplex PCR; TCRdb holds only in-frame clones, not every one. In the table there are some 370,000 clones, 83% of which are singletons. The receptor was isolated from a woman aged 45-59 years who had recovered from COVID-19. This chain joins TRBV6-5 and TRBJ1-2; 8 bases fit TRBD1. The specimen was PBMCs or T cells enriched from blood (not recorded which). CDR3 in DNA: TGTGCCAGCAGTCCCTACAGGACAGGGAATGGCTACACCTTC. It codes for CASSPYRTGNGYTF.